This record looks at one TCR beta chain sequence and its context. Its antigen is not known. CDR1 is SGHVS, CDR2 FQNEAQ, per germline. After removal of 3 bases from V and 3 bases from J, the junction contained 14 bases not matched to a gene. This CDR3 contains 18 residues. The entry originates in a study of cytomegalovirus exposure and HLA in healthy donors. Researchers ran the PCR with 60 Vbeta and 13 Jbeta primers. Authors' methods: Later analysis identified tens of millions of unique TCR beta chains, approximately 11 million shared. Libraries were prepared by immunoSEQ multiplex PCR; TCRdb keeps only in-frame clonotypes and omits some of them. The V and J calls and clone size were taken over from that table, and D and trimming were inferred from the DNA. The sample shows roughly 100,000 clones, 50% to 80% of them seen only once. Notes on the study in general: With DRB1 most and HLA-C fewest, TCR association rates differed between HLA loci in a later analysis.

Material: PBMCs. This chain links TRBV7-8 with TRBJ1-3; 7 nucleotides align to TRBD1. This clonotype was obtained from a man in his fifties or sixties in good health and CMV-seronegative. CDR3 DNA sequence: TGTGCCAGCAGCTTTAGGCCCGACAGGGAGACGCTTGGAAACACCATATATTTT. This gives the protein CASSFRPDRETLGNTIYF. Combining the CDR3 with reference TRBV7-8 and TRBJ1-3 gives the whole variable domain GAGVSQSPRYKVAKRGQDVALRCDPISGHVSLFWYQQALGQGPEFLTYFQNEAQLDKSGLPSDRFFAERPEGSVSTLKIQRTQQEDSAVYLCASSFRPDRETLGNTIYFGEGSWLTVV.